The rows below give T cell receptor beta chains drawn from one sample of a study of PD-1 blockade in classical Hodgkin lymphoma. TCRdb's table, derived via immunoSEQ multiplex PCR, lists solely in-frame clones and lacks some. The sample contains 8,000 or so clones, around 83% of which appear only once. The sequenced sample was CD8+ T cells from blood, obtained at baseline. These receptors were obtained from a human donor with classical Hodgkin lymphoma. CDR3s include the opening cysteine and the closing phenylalanine or tryptophan. The D gene is left open where the match is weak. For some rows the clone size is stated as once, few or many, or as a class when expanded; others skip it.

d_call	clone_size	v_call	j_call	cdr3_length	cdr3_aa	cdr3_nt
TRBD1	NA	TRBV6-5	TRBJ2-3	12	CASRTGIHTQYF	TGTGCCAGCAGGACAGGGATCCATACGCAGTATTTT
NA	few	TRBV29-1	TRBJ2-7	12	CSVVGASYEQYF	TGCAGCGTTGTCGGGGCTAGCTACGAGCAGTACTTC
NA	NA	TRBV4-1	TRBJ2-2	13	CASSQKDTGELFF	TGCGCCAGCAGCCAAAAGGACACCGGGGAGCTGTTTTTT
NA	NA	TRBV27	TRBJ2-3	17	CASSPTSEAGYTDTQYF	TGTGCCAGCAGTCCAACTTCTGAGGCGGGTTACACAGATACGCAGTATTTT
TRBD2	NA	TRBV13	TRBJ2-1	15	CASSFSSGLNNEQFF	TGTGCCAGCAGCTTTTCTAGCGGGCTAAACAATGAGCAGTTCTTC
TRBD1	NA	TRBV28	TRBJ2-7	14	CASSTTGFHYEQYF	TGTGCCAGCAGTACGACAGGGTTCCACTACGAGCAGTACTTC
TRBD1	NA	TRBV25-1	TRBJ1-1	16	CASSDPAGQAKAEAFF	TGTGCCAGCAGTGACCCCGCCGGACAGGCCAAAGCTGAAGCTTTCTTT
TRBD2	NA	TRBV27	TRBJ2-3	17	CASRKRTSGGVGDTQYF	TGTGCCAGCAGGAAACGGACTAGCGGAGGGGTAGGGGATACGCAGTATTTT
NA	NA	TRBV7-6	TRBJ1-1	14	CASSLGTPNTEAFF	TGTGCCAGCAGCTTAGGGACCCCTAACACTGAAGCTTTCTTT
NA	NA	TRBV27	TRBJ2-3	13	CASSLSYTDTQYF	TGTGCCAGCAGTTTATCCTACACAGATACGCAGTATTTT
NA	NA	TRBV19	TRBJ1-3	13	CASSRDGGNTIYF	TGTGCCAGTAGTCGGGACGGTGGAAACACCATATATTTT
TRBD1	once	TRBV28	TRBJ1-2	13	CASSFGTGDGYTF	TGTGCCAGCAGTTTCGGGACAGGGGATGGCTACACCTTC
NA	NA	TRBV4-1	TRBJ1-5	14	CASSQDSPHQPQHF	TGCGCCAGCAGCCAAGATTCGCCCCATCAGCCCCAGCATTTT
NA	NA	TRBV27	TRBJ2-4	14	CASSRGVVGEVQYF	TGTGCCAGCAGTCGCGGGGTGGTGGGAGAGGTTCAGTACTTC
NA	few	TRBV5-6	TRBJ1-1	12	CASSFTNTEAFF	TGTGCCAGCAGCTTTACGAACACTGAAGCTTTCTTT
NA	NA	TRBV6-5	TRBJ2-5	15	CASSAGGTWMETQYF	TGTGCCAGCAGTGCCGGAGGGACATGGATGGAGACCCAGTACTTC
NA	NA	TRBV27	TRBJ1-2	15	CASSLLKGLTYGYTF	TGTGCCAGCAGTTTACTGAAGGGGCTTACCTATGGCTACACCTTC